Below, 11 T cell receptor beta chains from the same sample are listed, as sequenced in a study of T cells after somatic rescue of genetic block. Clones were read by immunoSEQ multiplex PCR, and TCRdb kept only the in-frame ones, dropping some. The table lists some 74,000 clones, approximately 90% of them singletons. Sequences were obtained from peripheral blood mononuclear cells (PBMCs). These receptors were collected from a young man.

The chain combines TRBV11-2 with TRBJ1-2; D is perhaps TRBD1 (6 bases). This CDR3 comprises 15 residues. Deletions cut 5 bases from V and 5 bases from J, with 18 bases between. CDR1 and CDR2 (germline): SGHAT, FQNNGV. The CDR3, as DNA: TGTGCCAGCAGCCGCGTGGCAGGGGAGTGGTATGGCTACACCTTC. Protein product: CASSRVAGEWYGYTF.

This clone was seen only once. This chain uses TRBV6-4 with TRBJ2-3; TRBD2 aligns across 10 bases. The CDR3 covers 15 residues. With V trimmed by 4 bases and J by 4 bases, 5 bases remained unmatched. Germline CDR1 and CDR2: MRHNA and SNTAGT. The CDR3 region is CASSGGTSEADTQYF. CDR3 sequence (DNA): TGTGCCAGCAGTGGAGGGACTAGCGAAGCAGATACGCAGTATTTT.

This rearrangement joins TRBV4-1 to TRBJ1-2; no clear D. The CDR3 spans 13 residues. With 0 bases removed from V and 4 bases from J, the gap between germline ends came to 6 bases. The germline CDR1 and CDR2 sequences are MGHRA and YSYEKL. The CDR3 spells CASSQDGSYGYTF. As DNA, the CDR3 is TGCGCCAGCAGCCAAGACGGGAGCTATGGCTACACCTTC.

The chain uses TRBV6-6 and TRBJ2-7, with D possibly TRBD1 on 5 matching bases. Germline values: CDR1 MNHNY, CDR2 SVGAGI (reference sequence). Trimming shortened V by 6 bases and J by 5 bases, and 14 bases separated the two germline ends. The CDR3 is 13 amino acids. The CDR3 protein is CASRRGTLHEQYF. The CDR3 region has the DNA TGTGCCAGCAGAAGGGGTACACTCCACGAGCAGTACTTC.

This clone was seen just once. This chain uses TRBV19 with TRBJ2-6; D is possibly TRBD1 or TRBD2 (5 bases each). Germline loops: CDR1 LNHDA, CDR2 SQIVND (reference sequence). Trimming took off 3 bases at V and 2 bases at J, with 8 bases between the two ends. The CDR3 is 15 residues long. The CDR3: CASSIEGPGANVLTF. CDR3 DNA sequence: TGTGCCAGTAGTATCGAGGGGCCTGGGGCCAACGTCCTGACTTTC.

CDR3 region: CAWSVRGGTSYEQYF. CDR3 DNA sequence: TGTGCCTGGAGTGTACGGGGGGGTACCTCCTACGAGCAGTACTTC. The J gene is TRBJ2-7, the V gene TRBV30, with 8 nucleotides matching TRBD2. The trim removed 0 bases at V and 0 bases at J, leaving 4 bases unmatched. Germline values: CDR1 GTSNPN, CDR2 SVGIG (reference sequence). The length of the CDR3 is 15 residues.

The chain recombines TRBV19 with TRBJ2-1; 7 nucleotides align to TRBD2. The CDR3 spans 15 residues. V lost 3 bases to trimming and J lost 9 bases; unmatched junction nucleotides: 11. Germline CDR1 is LNHDA and CDR2 is SQIVND (reference sequence). The DNA of the CDR3 is TGTGCCAGTAGTATGGGAGGGGCCCCTGATGTTGAGCAGTTCTTC. As protein: CASSMGGAPDVEQFF. Complete variable domain (other parts from reference TRBV19 and TRBJ2-1): DGGITQSPKYLFRKEGQNVTLSCEQNLNHDAMYWYRQDPGQGLRLIYYSQIVNDFQKGDIAEGYSVSREKKESFPLTVTSAQKNPTAFYLCASSMGGAPDVEQFFGPGTRLTVL.

The V call is TRBV10-3, the J call TRBJ1-1; possible D gene TRBD1, 6 bases. V lost 6 bases to trimming and J lost 3 bases, with 17 bases between them. CDR1 is ENHRY and CDR2 is SYGVKD in the germline V gene. This CDR3 contains 15 residues. In DNA, the CDR3 is TGTGCCATCAGGTCGGGGGGCGGGAAATACACTGAAGCTTTCTTT. Residues: CAIRSGGGKYTEAFF.

This clone was picked up one time. The chain carries TRBV5-6 and TRBJ2-6; TRBD1 might be the D (8 bases). Germline CDR1 reads SGHDT; CDR2 reads YYEEEE. The CDR3 is 18 residues long. V was clipped by 5 bases and J by 0 bases, with 18 bases between them. CDR3 amino acids: CASRERDRHPSGANVLTF. Written as DNA, the CDR3 is TGTGCCAGCAGGGAGCGGGACAGGCACCCCTCTGGGGCCAACGTCCTGACTTTC.

The rearrangement uses TRBV21-1 and TRBJ1-1; the table's D call TRBD1 went unverified against the DNA. TRBV21-1 constitutes a pseudogene. This CDR3 contains 18 residues. CDR3 coding DNA: TGTGCCAGCAGCAAAAGGGAGGAGACAGGGGAGGGGAACACTGAAGCTTTCTTT. Its protein is CASSKREETGEGNTEAFF.

The J gene is TRBJ2-5, the V gene TRBV15; TRBD2 agrees at 7 bases. Trimming took 3 bases from V and 5 from J; bases not matched to a gene: 6. Germline CDR1 reads LNHNV; CDR2 reads YYDKDF (reference sequence). The CDR3 spans 14 residues. CDR3: CATSRGLAAETQYF. The CDR3 coding sequence is TGTGCCACCAGCAGGGGTCTAGCGGCGGAGACCCAGTACTTC.